The 26 T cell receptor beta chains reported below all come from one sample, sequenced in a study of early T cells in non-severe SARS-CoV-2 infection. TCRdb reprocessed the 5' RACE reads via MiXCR and lists one record per CDR3 protein. The top ten clones hold over 1.2% of a sample with 60,000 or so distinct CDR3 sequences, roughly 12% of them seen once. This specimen consisted of whole blood, obtained at baseline. Receptor source: an adult who was a healthcare worker with PCR-confirmed SARS-CoV-2 infection or an uninfected control (not recorded which).

The gene calls are TRBV5-1 and TRBJ2-7; D unresolved. Germline CDR1 reads SGHRS; CDR2 reads YFSETQ. The CDR3 has 15 residues. V dropped 0 bases and J dropped 3 bases, with 13 bases sitting between them. This CDR3 reads CASSLASNRDYEQYF. The CDR3 DNA sequence: TGCGCCAGCAGCTTGGCTTCGAACCGTGACTACGAGCAGTACTTC.

V and J are TRBV12-3 or TRBV12-4 and TRBJ1-2; 7 bases fit TRBD1. V lost 7 bases, J lost 7 bases, and 12 bases stayed unmatched. The CDR3 is 14 amino acids. The CDR3 region has the DNA TGTGCCAGCACCCCAATAAGTGAGGGGGCTGGCTACACCTTC. Translated: CASTPISEGAGYTF.

On this clonotype: Given a much more abundant clone one base away, this may be a read error. The chain combines TRBV15 with TRBJ1-4, with 11 bases matching TRBD1. The germline V gene has CDR1 LNHNV and CDR2 YYDKDF (reference sequence). This CDR3 region has 15 residues. CDR3 protein: CATSIPGTGGEKLIF. The CDR3 DNA follows: TGTGCCACCAGCATCCCCGGGACAGGGGGTGAAAAACTGATTTTT.

This chain links TRBV2 with TRBJ2-1; 8 bases are shared with TRBD2. The CDR3 extends over 14 amino acids. Germline-derived CDR1 and CDR2 are SNHLY and FYNNEI. Trimming at V came to 11 bases and at J to 8 bases, leaving 14 bases not matched to a gene. The CDR3 DNA is TGTGCCGGGAGACGGGGACTAGTGGGGCATGAGCAGTTCTTC. Amino acid sequence: CAGRRGLVGHEQFF.

This clonotype was recorded a few times. The chain has TRBV5-1 and TRBJ2-7; D perhaps matches TRBD1 (5 bases). Germline CDR1 reads SGHRS; CDR2 reads YFSETQ. CDR3 length equals 14 residues. Trimming shortened V by 3 bases and J by 1 base, and 11 bases separated the two germline ends. The CDR3 protein is CASSSRQPSYEQYF. CDR3 bases: TGCGCCAGCAGCTCCCGACAGCCATCCTACGAGCAGTACTTC. Filled out from reference TRBV5-1 and TRBJ2-7, the complete variable domain reads KAGVTQTPRYLIKTRGQQVTLSCSPISGHRSVSWYQQTPGQGLQFLFEYFSETQRNKGNFPGRFSGRQFSNSRSEMNVSTLELGDSALYLCASSSRQPSYEQYFGPGTRLTVT.

This clonotype came up many times. The chain employs TRBV20-1 and TRBJ2-4; D remains unclear. V was cut by 1 base and J by 1 base, with 8 bases left in between. Germline CDR1 and CDR2: DFQATT and SNEGSKA (reference sequence). This CDR3 is 14 amino acids long. CDR3 nucleotides: TGCAGTGCTAGAGGACAAGAGGCCAAAAACATTCAGTACTTC. Its protein is CSARGQEAKNIQYF.

J is TRBJ2-7 and V is TRBV10-3; 12 bases are shared with TRBD1. The trim removed 1 base at V and 6 bases at J, leaving 4 bases unmatched. The CDR3 is 15 residues long. CDR1 and CDR2 (germline): ENHRY, SYGVKD. The CDR3 DNA sequence: TGTGCCATCAGTGAGTTGGGACAGGGGGCTGCCGAGCAGTACTTC. It is translated as CAISELGQGAAEQYF.

This clonotype was recorded a few times. The chain has TRBV29-1 and TRBJ1-6; no definite D call. Per the germline V gene, CDR1 is SQVTM and CDR2 is ANQGSEA. CDR3 size: 13 residues. The V end lost 7 bases, the J end lost 3 bases, and 10 bases lay between the germline ends. DNA of the CDR3: TGCAGCGCTCAAGCAGACTATAATTCACCCCTCCACTTT. Amino acid sequence: CSAQADYNSPLHF.

The V gene is TRBV12-3 or TRBV12-4, the J gene TRBJ1-1; D remains ambiguous. The CDR3 loop spans 12 amino acids. Trimming removed 7 bases at V and 2 bases at J, with 8 bases between. DNA for the CDR3: TGTGCCAGCATTAGGACTAACACTGAAGCTTTCTTT. Translation: CASIRTNTEAFF.

The chain carries TRBV28 and TRBJ2-1, with 10 bases lining up with TRBD1. Germline trimming cut 4 bases from V and 4 bases from J; bases unmatched to any gene: 10. This CDR3 has 17 amino acids. CDR1 and CDR2 (germline): MDHEN, SYDVKM. The CDR3: CASSSFHRDRGYNEQFF. Written as DNA, the CDR3 is TGTGCCAGCAGTTCCTTCCATCGGGACAGGGGTTACAATGAGCAGTTCTTC.

CDR3 residues: CASRELARGRDIQYF. The CDR3 DNA reads TGTGCCAGCAGGGAACTAGCGCGAGGAAGGGACATTCAGTACTTC. The chain couples TRBV7-2 to TRBJ2-4, with 7 bases that match TRBD2. CDR1 and CDR2 (germline): SGHTA, FQGNSA. J was trimmed by 8 bases and V by 6 bases; bases with no gene match: 13. The CDR3 spans 15 residues.

The genes are TRBV7-2 and TRBJ2-3, with 10 nucleotides matching TRBD2. The V segment lost 2 bases and the J segment 2 bases; nucleotides outside the gene matches: 10. Per the germline V gene, CDR1 is SGHTA and CDR2 is FQGNSA. CDR3 length: 18 residues. CDR3 DNA sequence: TGTGCCAGCAGCTTAATTCGTGGACTAGCGGCGTACACAGATACGCAGTATTTT. This codes for CASSLIRGLAAYTDTQYF.

Within the sample, this clonotype is medium-sized. The V call is TRBV11-2, the J call TRBJ2-7, with a possible D match to TRBD1 (6 bases). The CDR3 extends over 16 amino acids. The V gene lost 4 bases and the J gene lost 3 bases, with 19 bases spanning the gap. CDR1 is SGHAT, CDR2 FQNNGV, per germline. Here the CDR3 DNA reads TGTGCCAGCAGCTCAGACAACGAGGGACACAACTACGAGCAGTACTTC. This translates into CASSSDNEGHNYEQYF.

The gene calls are TRBV5-1 and TRBJ2-2, with TRBD1 as a possible D gene (5 bases). The germline gives CDR1 SGHRS, CDR2 YFSETQ. The CDR3 covers 14 residues. V was trimmed by 5 bases and J by 4 bases, leaving 12 bases between them. Here the CDR3 reads CASSRGLSTGELFF. As DNA, the CDR3 is TGCGCCAGCAGTAGGGGCTTGAGCACCGGGGAGCTGTTTTTT.

This clonotype was counted a few times. The germline gene is not matched at one end of the junction; a read error may be the cause. The chain is built from TRBV2 and TRBJ2-7; perhaps TRBD2 as D (6 bases). CDR3 size: 14 residues. Germline CDR1 is SNHLY and CDR2 is FYNNEI. In DNA form, the CDR3 reads TGTGCCAGCAGTGATCGTTCCGCCGGGACTCCGGCCCCCTTC. Protein sequence: CASSDRSAGTPAPF.

This clonotype was detected only a few times. The chain uses TRBV7-2 and TRBJ2-5, with TRBD2 identical over 9 bases. J lost 4 bases, V lost 6 bases, and 15 bases had no gene match. Germline-derived CDR1 and CDR2 are SGHTA and FQGNSA. CDR3 length: 17 amino acids. The CDR3 DNA reads TGTGCCAGCAGTTCCCGGGGAGCGGGGGGCCATTTAGAGACCCAGTACTTC. This encodes CASSSRGAGGHLETQYF.

The J gene is TRBJ2-7, the V gene TRBV28; TRBD1 matches 7 bases. Trimming removed 4 bases from V and 7 bases from J; junction bases left unmatched: 16. The CDR3 sequence is 16 residues long. Germline loops: CDR1 MDHEN, CDR2 SYDVKM. The CDR3 reads CASSSHLAGTASEQYF. The DNA of the CDR3 is TGTGCCAGCAGTTCCCATCTGGCAGGGACAGCGAGTGAGCAGTACTTC.

This clonotype has ten or more counts. The rearrangement links TRBV12-5 to TRBJ1-5; D is undetermined. Germline V gene sequence: CDR1 LGHNT, CDR2 FRNRAP. V lost 7 bases and J 0 bases, leaving 10 bases between the germline ends. There are 14 residues in the CDR3. The CDR3 loop is CASVPGNSNQPQHF. CDR3 in DNA: TGTGCTAGTGTACCAGGTAATAGCAATCAGCCCCAGCATTTT.

There are many counts of this clonotype. J is TRBJ1-6 and V is TRBV12-3 or TRBV12-4; D is ambiguous. The CDR3 loop spans 13 amino acids. V was cut by 5 bases and J by 11 bases, with 13 bases left in between. In DNA, the CDR3 is TGTGCCAGCAGTCGGGTTCAGGAAACACCCCTCCACTTT. This encodes CASSRVQETPLHF.

This clonotype was observed a few times. V is TRBV30 and J is TRBJ2-3, with D maybe TRBD2 (6 bases). This CDR3 is built from 16 residues. The V gene lost 2 bases and the J gene lost 5 bases, with 20 bases spanning the gap. Germline CDR1 GTSNPN, CDR2 SVGIG (reference sequence). DNA for the CDR3: TGTGCCTGGAGTCTACCCGGCGGGATAATGCGAGATACGCAGTATTTT. This encodes CAWSLPGGIMRDTQYF.

This clonotype was counted ten times or more. V usage is TRBV7-9 and J usage is TRBJ2-1; unclear D gene. Germline CDR1 and CDR2: SEHNR and FQNEAQ (reference sequence). The CDR3 covers 14 residues. The V gene lost 1 base and the J gene lost 4 bases, with 8 bases spanning the gap. The chain's CDR3 is CASSLDRSYNEQFF. CDR3 sequence (DNA): TGTGCCAGCAGCTTAGATCGCAGTTACAATGAGCAGTTCTTC.

This clonotype was detected a few times. The chain uses TRBV6-1 and TRBJ2-5; D may be TRBD1 (7 bases). V was cut by 7 bases and J by 0 bases, with 12 bases left in between. The CDR3 is 14 residues long. The germline V gene encodes CDR1 MNHNS and CDR2 SASEGT. The CDR3 bases are TGTGCCAGCACGGCGGGACAGTACCAAGAGACCCAGTACTTC. Its protein product is CASTAGQYQETQYF.

The J gene is TRBJ1-5, the V gene TRBV7-9, with 9 positions matching TRBD1. The germline V gene encodes CDR1 SEHNR and CDR2 FQNEAQ (reference sequence). The CDR3 has 15 amino acids. After removal of 1 base from V and 5 bases from J, the junction contained 3 bases not matched to a gene. CDR3 sequence reads: CASSLGDREDQPQHF. In nucleotides, the CDR3 is TGTGCCAGCAGCTTAGGGGACAGGGAAGATCAGCCCCAGCATTTT.

The chain couples TRBV12-3 or TRBV12-4 to TRBJ1-2, with D perhaps TRBD1 (6 bases). The CDR3 has 14 residues. V was pared by 2 bases and J by 4 bases, with 11 bases between. CDR3 sequence reads: CASSLNRAGYGYTF. The CDR3, as DNA: TGTGCCAGCAGTTTAAACAGGGCAGGCTATGGCTACACCTTC.

This clonotype was observed many times. The chain carries TRBV7-9 and TRBJ2-7; unclear D gene. Germline V gene sequence: CDR1 SEHNR, CDR2 FQNEAQ (reference sequence). This CDR3 comprises 14 residues. Trimming stripped 0 bases from V and 7 bases from J, with 13 bases between. The CDR3 region is CASSLAPLSPEQYF. The CDR3 nucleotides are TGTGCCAGCAGCTTAGCCCCTTTGAGCCCAGAGCAGTACTTC.

This clonotype was seen repeatedly, ten times or more. This chain uses TRBV2 with TRBJ1-1; possibly TRBD1 for D (5 bases). Germline V gives CDR1 SNHLY, CDR2 FYNNEI. Trimming took 10 bases from V and 4 from J, leaving 19 bases between them. The length of the CDR3 is 14 residues. CDR3 bases: TGTGCCACCACCAGGAGCACCGGGGCCACTGAAGCTTTCTTT. Translating gives CATTRSTGATEAFF.